The present T cell receptor beta chain was sequenced within a study of T-cell memory formation after mild COVID-19. For the study at large: Each donor largely had its own TCR clusters.

TCRdb called the 5' RACE reads again in MiXCR, with one record for every CDR3 protein. Among around 500,000 distinct CDR3 sequences, 18% were seen once, and the ten largest hold 9% to 15%. The CDR3 is made up of 14 amino acids. Looked up from germline, CDR1 is MNHEY and CDR2 is SVGAGI. V lost 2 bases and J 1 base, leaving 9 bases between the germline ends. Whole-study findings and limits: Clones shrinking from day 15 to 85 showed even CD4/CD8 mixes; later expanders tilted CD4+. Prior to infection, memory already included some responding clones, suggesting cross-reactive memory joined. Mainly in CM and EM were contracting CD4+ clones; CD8+ were in EMRA.

In the case of this clonotype: The antigen remains undetermined.

The specimen sequenced was PBMCs or a T cell subset sorted from them (not recorded which). The V call is TRBV6-5, the J call TRBJ2-7; D remains ambiguous. This clonotype originated in an adult woman who had mild COVID-19 (a few samples of this study predate the infection). Cell type and time point are not known. CDR3 amino acids: CASSYRGVSYEQYF. CDR3 bases: TGTGCCAGCAGTTACAGAGGAGTGTCCTACGAGCAGTACTTC.